This TCR beta chain was sequenced in a study of blood T cell repertoires in COVID-19 (dated by TCRdb to the early 2020s). Turning to the overall study: Collaborator samples came from the United States, Italy and Spain and covered acute and convalescent phases of COVID-19. The material from the prospective study consisted of cDNA or gDNA derived from T cells, B-cell-depleted T cells, or PBMCs. Subjects who had been exposed to COVID-19, were actively infected with it, or had recovered from it provided the deeply sampled blood TCRbeta repertoires that made up the dataset. The repertoires were released in a freely available public database meant as a resource for research on the immune response to SARS-CoV-2. The samples were drawn from two sources: the first 160 participants of the ongoing ImmuneRACE study, and 1,254 subjects contributed by 6 global collaborators. A de-identified subject ID, COVID-19 status, age in years and sex were almost always included in the sample metadata. Where HLA class I and class II types were available, the types were taken from metadata supplied by the sample provider, not from assay-based typing.

What the work shows at the level of the full study, not this receptor alone: Clinical and demographic metadata were provided uncurated, with the amount varying by source and participant.

Whole blood was collected in K2EDTA tubes by collaborating institutions according to the institutions' own protocols. For TCRbeta analysis, collaborators shipped samples in one of three forms: frozen whole blood, isolated PBMCs, or DNA extracted from either of those sample types. Concerning this clone: This receptor's antigen is unknown. There are no base qualities to consult, and no much larger clone falls within one base.

The CDR3 runs 16 amino acids, cysteine and phenylalanine included. The DNA shown is the 48-base CDR3, in frame from base 1. TCRbeta CDR3 regions were amplified from genomic DNA using the immunoSEQ Assay, a bias-controlled multiplex PCR. The published analysis was carried out like this. The number of nucleated cells in each sample was estimated by amplification of reference gene primers within the assay. To quantify the absolute abundance of each unique TCRbeta CDR3 rearrangement, sequence reads were collapsed and filtered. For each sample, productive Simpson clonality was calculated by taking the square root of Simpson's diversity index across productive rearrangements. The clones in this table, taken by TCRdb from immuneACCESS, are in-frame only. Not every clone is retained; where verified, under half of the shortfall comes from an unresolved V gene, and the cause of the rest is unknown. That table is the source of V, J and clone size, and D and trimming were worked out from the DNA. In all, the sample holds 260,000 or so clones, and over 75% of those were seen once. The top ten clones comprise approximately 0.7% of the sample.

The receptor was isolated from a human donor in a cohort sampled during active COVID-19. The chain uses TRBV21-1 and TRBJ1-3. TRBV21-1 is tagged as a pseudogene. The sequencing sample was made of peripheral blood. This receptor carries the CDR3 CASIAGWVLRGNTIYF. The DNA sequence is TGTGCCAGCATTGCCGGGTGGGTCCTTCGTGGAAACACCATATATTTT.